The 6 T cell receptor beta chains below all came from one sample that was sequenced in a study of regulatory T cells in long-lasting Graves disease. The time point was: newly diagnosed GD, antithyroid drugs for less than 3 months. PBMC RNA served as the TCR library source. Arm-PCR of CDR3 regions and iRepertoire HTBI primers were used to build TCR beta libraries. Using its own MiXCR run on the multiplex PCR reads, TCRdb lists one record per CDR3 protein. Of roughly 350,000 distinct CDR3 sequences listed, roughly 17% are singletons. These data also formed part of another study, on T cells in Graves' hyperthyroidism and ophthalmopathy.

The source material was peripheral blood mononuclear cells (PBMCs), sampled at new diagnosis, from a patient treated with antithyroid drugs. These TCRs come from a woman aged 18 to 35 with Graves disease.

This clonotype was seen only a few times. The rearrangement joins TRBV29-1 to TRBJ2-5, with D uncertain. CDR1 SQVTM and CDR2 ANQGSEA come from the germline V gene. Between the trimmed V and J ends, which lost 3 bases and 4 bases, there was a span of 12 bases. The CDR3 runs 13 residues. The CDR3 sequence is CSVDDRSPETQYF. The CDR3 DNA sequence: TGCAGCGTTGACGACCGTTCCCCAGAGACCCAGTACTTC.

This clonotype showed up many times. The CDR3 bases are TGTGCCAGCAGTTATCCCGGGACAGACTACGAGCAGTACTTC. Residues: CASSYPGTDYEQYF. The J gene is TRBJ2-7, the V gene TRBV6-5, with 7 bases identical to TRBD1. In germline, CDR1 is MNHEY, CDR2 SVGAGI. The CDR3 sequence is 14 residues long. V lost 3 bases to trimming and J lost 3 bases; unmatched junction nucleotides: 5.

This clonotype was recorded at least ten times. J is TRBJ2-1 and V is TRBV5-1, with 14 bases fitting TRBD2. CDR3 length: 15 residues. CDR1 and CDR2 (germline): SGHRS, YFSETQ. V was pared by 5 bases and J by 5 bases, with 3 bases of the junction left unmatched. CDR3 amino acids: CASRRLAGGDNEQFF. DNA for the CDR3: TGCGCCAGCAGACGACTAGCGGGAGGGGACAATGAGCAGTTCTTC. The full variable domain, in which reference TRBV5-1 and TRBJ2-1 provide the parts outside the CDR3, is KAGVTQTPRYLIKTRGQQVTLSCSPISGHRSVSWYQQTPGQGLQFLFEYFSETQRNKGNFPGRFSGRQFSNSRSEMNVSTLELGDSALYLCASRRLAGGDNEQFFGPGTRLTVL.

This clonotype appeared many times. V gene TRBV20-1 combines with J gene TRBJ2-3; the D gene is possibly TRBD1 (6 bases). With 3 bases removed from V and 6 bases from J, the gap between germline ends came to 10 bases. This CDR3 region has 12 residues. Germline V gene lookup returns CDR1 DFQATT and CDR2 SNEGSKA (reference sequence). CDR3: CSASKGGDTQYF. The CDR3 DNA sequence: TGCAGTGCTAGTAAAGGGGGTGATACGCAGTATTTT.

In its sample, this clonotype was seen a few times. The chain joins TRBV2 to TRBJ1-4; a weak D match, TRBD1 (6 bases). The CDR3 has 13 amino acids. Germline V gene sequence: CDR1 SNHLY, CDR2 FYNNEI. Trimming pared 5 bases from V and 7 bases from J, leaving 11 bases between. In DNA, the CDR3 is TGTGCCAGCAGTAAGGGGGGCTCTGAAAAACTGTTTTTT. It is translated as CASSKGGSEKLFF. The variable domain in full, with the rest retrieved from reference TRBV2 and TRBJ1-4, is EPEVTQTPSHQVTQMGQEVILRCVPISNHLYFYWYRQILGQKVEFLVSFYNNEISEKSEIFDDQFSVERPDGSNFTLKIRSTKLEDSAMYFCASSKGGSEKLFFGSGTQLSVL.

As for this clonotype: A much bigger clone sits one base away, suggesting this may be a read error. The J gene is TRBJ2-7, the V gene TRBV20-1, with 7 bases identical to TRBD2. J lost 7 bases, V lost 3 bases, and 12 bases had no gene match. Germline V lookup: CDR1 DFQATT, CDR2 SNEGSKA (reference sequence). The CDR3 length is 14 residues. DNA for the CDR3: TGCAGTGCTAGGCGGGAGTCCTCCTACAATGAGCAGTACTTC. Its protein is CSARRESSYNEQYF.